This T cell receptor (beta chain) was recorded in a study of cytomegalovirus exposure and HLA in healthy donors. As for the study in general: A preliminary data release comprised around 90 million unique TCRs obtained from HLA-typed donors. Study-level results: The study recorded over 150 TCR beta chains that were cytomegalovirus-associated. Most TCR sequences were uncommon, yet certain public TCRs appeared in many donors.

Use of 60 Vbeta and 13 Jbeta primers characterized the PCR. Profiling relied on immunoSEQ multiplex PCR, and the TCRdb table lists in-frame clones only, not all of them. The table shows around 150,000 clones, with 75% to 90% occurring only once. Germline CDR1 reads SGHTA; CDR2 reads FQGTGA. Trimming took 0 bases from V and 0 from J; bases not matched to a gene: 9. The CDR3 has 19 residues. For this clone: What it binds is unknown.

The sequenced material came from PBMCs. The sequence was collected from a man in his thirties or forties in good health and CMV-seronegative. The chain uses TRBV7-3 and TRBJ2-1; TRBD2 agrees at 9 bases. Here the CDR3 reads CASSLTTSGLQSSYNEQFF. CDR3 nucleotide sequence: TGTGCCAGCAGCTTAACTACTAGCGGGCTCCAGAGCTCCTACAATGAGCAGTTCTTC.